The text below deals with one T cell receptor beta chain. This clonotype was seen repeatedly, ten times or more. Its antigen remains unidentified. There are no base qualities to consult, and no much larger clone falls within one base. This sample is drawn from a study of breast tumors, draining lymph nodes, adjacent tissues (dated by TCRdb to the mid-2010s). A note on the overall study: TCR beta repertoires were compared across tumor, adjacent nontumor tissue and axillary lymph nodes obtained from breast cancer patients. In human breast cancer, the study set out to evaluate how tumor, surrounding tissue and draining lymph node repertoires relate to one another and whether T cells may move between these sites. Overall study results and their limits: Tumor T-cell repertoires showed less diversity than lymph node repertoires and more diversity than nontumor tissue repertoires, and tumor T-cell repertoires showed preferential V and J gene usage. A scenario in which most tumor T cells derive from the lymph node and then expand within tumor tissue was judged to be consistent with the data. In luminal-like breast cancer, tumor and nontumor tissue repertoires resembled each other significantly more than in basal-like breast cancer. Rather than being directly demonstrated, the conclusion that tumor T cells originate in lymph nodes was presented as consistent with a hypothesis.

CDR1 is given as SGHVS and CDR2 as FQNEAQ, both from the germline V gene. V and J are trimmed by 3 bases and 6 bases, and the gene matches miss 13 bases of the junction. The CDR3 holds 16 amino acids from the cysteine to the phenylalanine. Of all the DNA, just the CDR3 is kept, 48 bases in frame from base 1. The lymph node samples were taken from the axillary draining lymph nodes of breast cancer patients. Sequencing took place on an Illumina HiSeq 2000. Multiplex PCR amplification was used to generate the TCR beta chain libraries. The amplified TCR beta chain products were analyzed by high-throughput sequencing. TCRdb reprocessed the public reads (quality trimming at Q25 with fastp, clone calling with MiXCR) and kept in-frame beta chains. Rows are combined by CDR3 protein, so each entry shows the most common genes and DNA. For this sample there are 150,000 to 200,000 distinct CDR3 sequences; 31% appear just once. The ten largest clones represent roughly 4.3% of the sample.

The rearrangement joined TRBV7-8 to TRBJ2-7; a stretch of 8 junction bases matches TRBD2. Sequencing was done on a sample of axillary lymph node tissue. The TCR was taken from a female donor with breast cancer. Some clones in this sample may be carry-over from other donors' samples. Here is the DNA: TGTGCCAGCAGCTTTATTACCAGCGGGAGACTAAGCGAGCAGTACTTC. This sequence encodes CASSFITSGRLSEQYF.